Below are 26 T cell receptor beta chains sequenced from a single sample in a study of identical twins. TCRdb passed the 5' RACE reads through MiXCR, listing each CDR3 protein once. The data show about 730,000 distinct CDR3 sequences, around 20% seen once. These records were also assigned to another study, of T cells expressing NK-cell markers.

Sequences were obtained from PBMCs. Receptors were obtained from a woman between 18 and 29 years old in good health.

In its sample, this clonotype was seen many times. The junction departs from germline at one end; a sequencing error may be responsible. The chain joins TRBV5-1 to TRBJ2-5; TRBD2 aligns across 12 bases. This CDR3 contains 14 residues. Germline V gene lookup returns CDR1 SGHRS and CDR2 YFSETQ. The CDR3 sequence: CASSSGLAGETQYF. CDR3 coding DNA: TGTGCCAGCAGCTCGGGACTAGCGGGAGAGACCCAGTACTTC. The full variable domain, its missing parts supplied by reference TRBV5-1 and TRBJ2-5, is KAGVTQTPRYLIKTRGQQVTLSCSPISGHRSVSWYQQTPGQGLQFLFEYFSETQRNKGNFPGRFSGRQFSNSRSEMNVSTLELGDSALYLCASSSGLAGETQYFGPGTRLLVL.

This clonotype was seen a few times. The chain uses TRBV5-1 and TRBJ2-2; TRBD1 is a possible D gene (6 bases). This CDR3 contains 13 residues. Germline loops: CDR1 SGHRS, CDR2 YFSETQ. Between the trimmed V and J ends, which lost 4 bases and 9 bases, there was a span of 13 bases. DNA of the CDR3: TGCGCCAGCAGCCAACAGGGCCACCGGGAGCTGTTTTTT. This gives the protein CASSQQGHRELFF.

This clonotype was detected a few times. The chain links TRBV29-1 to TRBJ1-1; D is perhaps TRBD1 (6 bases). The CDR3 contains 14 residues. CDR1 and CDR2 (germline): SQVTM, ANQGSEA. Trimming shortened V by 6 bases and J by 1 base, and 15 bases separated the two germline ends. The CDR3: CSVDSGVTNTEAFF. CDR3 nucleotide sequence: TGCAGCGTGGACTCAGGGGTAACGAACACTGAAGCTTTCTTT. The full variable domain, with the rest looked up from reference TRBV29-1 and TRBJ1-1, is SAVISQKPSRDICQRGTSLTIQCQVDSQVTMMFWYRQQPGQSLTLIATANQGSEATYESGFVIDKFPISRPNLTFSTLTVSNMSPEDSSIYLCSVDSGVTNTEAFFGQGTRLTVV.

This clonotype came up a few times. The rearrangement uses TRBV5-1 and TRBJ2-7; the match to TRBD1 covers 8 bases. The germline gives CDR1 SGHRS, CDR2 YFSETQ. The CDR3 runs to 15 residues. V lost 6 bases to trimming and J lost 4 bases; unmatched junction nucleotides: 12. Written as DNA, the CDR3 is TGCGCCAGCAACCCACGGGGACAGGCTGATTACGAGCAGTACTTC. Protein product: CASNPRGQADYEQYF. The whole variable domain, remainder taken from reference TRBV5-1 and TRBJ2-7, is KAGVTQTPRYLIKTRGQQVTLSCSPISGHRSVSWYQQTPGQGLQFLFEYFSETQRNKGNFPGRFSGRQFSNSRSEMNVSTLELGDSALYLCASNPRGQADYEQYFGPGTRLTVT.

CDR3 nucleotide sequence: TGTGCCAGCAGCGGCCGGGACTACTATCAAGAGACCCAGTACTTC. Residues: CASSGRDYYQETQYF. This chain uses TRBV7-9 with TRBJ2-5; 7 bases line up with TRBD2. The CDR3 is 15 amino acids. V was pared by 5 bases and J by 2 bases, with 8 bases of the junction left unmatched. Germline lookup yields CDR1 SEHNR and CDR2 FQNEAQ (reference sequence).

V gene TRBV6-1 combines with J gene TRBJ2-7; D may be TRBD2 (5 bases). Germline V gene data show CDR1 as MNHNS and CDR2 as SASEGT. Deletions cut 6 bases from V and 2 bases from J, with 11 bases between. This CDR3 spans 13 amino acids. The CDR3 loop reads CASRSWRPYEQYF. The CDR3 bases are TGTGCCAGCAGGTCGTGGAGGCCCTACGAGCAGTACTTC.

This clonotype was seen more than once but under ten times. This sequence joins TRBV10-3 and TRBJ2-1; no reliable D call. Trimming pared 6 bases from V and 2 bases from J, leaving 11 bases between. The CDR3 covers 14 residues. CDR1 is ENHRY and CDR2 is SYGVKD in the germline V gene. CDR3 in DNA: TGTGCCATCAGGGAATCGGGCACCTACAATGAGCAGTTCTTC. This gives the protein CAIRESGTYNEQFF.

The chain carries TRBV5-6 and TRBJ1-1; 9 bases line up with TRBD1. This CDR3 comprises 17 residues. CDR1 SGHDT and CDR2 YYEEEE come from the germline V gene. The J segment lost 0 bases and the V segment lost 1 base, leaving 7 bases of the junction unmatched. The CDR3 region has the DNA TGTGCCAGCAGCTTGATGACAGGGGGAACAATGAACACTGAAGCTTTCTTT. Translated: CASSLMTGGTMNTEAFF.

This clonotype has a handful of counts. The V gene is TRBV9, the J gene TRBJ2-1; possibly TRBD2 for D (6 bases). The CDR3 loop spans 15 amino acids. The V and J ends lost 2 bases and 6 bases respectively, with 15 bases between them. Per germline, CDR1 SGDLS and CDR2 YYNGEE. CDR3 DNA: TGTGCCAGCAGCGTCGCGGGTAGCGGCGGCAATGAGCAGTTCTTC. This sequence encodes CASSVAGSGGNEQFF.

This clonotype was recorded many times. The rearrangement links TRBV7-9 to TRBJ2-3; D ambiguous. The CDR3 runs 15 residues. CDR1 is SEHNR and CDR2 is FQNEAQ in the germline V gene (reference sequence). V dropped 4 bases and J dropped 1 base, with 12 bases sitting between them. CDR3 sequence (DNA): TGTGCCAGCAGCTCCGCAACCTTTCGCACAGATACGCAGTATTTT. This translates into CASSSATFRTDTQYF.

Many counts were recorded for this clonotype. V and J are TRBV5-5 and TRBJ2-2; 8 nucleotides match TRBD1. Per the germline V gene, CDR1 is SGHKS and CDR2 is YYEKEE (reference sequence). J gave up 3 bases and V 3 bases, and 7 bases lay outside the gene matches. The CDR3 has 16 residues. CDR3 in DNA: TGTGCCAGCAGCTCACGACAGGGGCTCGACACCGGGGAGCTGTTTTTT. Amino acid sequence: CASSSRQGLDTGELFF.

The table lists this clonotype with many counts. This chain links TRBV20-1 with TRBJ2-7; possibly TRBD1 or TRBD2 for D (5 bases each). There are 12 residues in the CDR3. The germline gives CDR1 DFQATT, CDR2 SNEGSKA (reference sequence). V was trimmed by 3 bases and J by 3 bases, leaving 9 bases between them. The CDR3, as DNA: TGCAGTGCTAGGCCAGGGAGCTACGAGCAGTACTTC. Protein sequence: CSARPGSYEQYF.

V and J are TRBV3-1 and TRBJ2-1; weak D call: TRBD2 (6 bases). This CDR3 contains 17 residues. Germline-derived CDR1 and CDR2 are LGHDT and YNNKEL (reference sequence). Trimming shortened V by 4 bases and J by 0 bases, and 16 bases separated the two germline ends. The CDR3 coding sequence is TGTGCCAGCAGCCTTTCCCCCGGGGGACTCTCCTACAATGAGCAGTTCTTC. It yields the protein CASSLSPGGLSYNEQFF.

V and J are TRBV5-1 and TRBJ2-3; 11 nucleotides line up with TRBD2. CDR1 SGHRS and CDR2 YFSETQ come from the germline V gene. CDR3 length: 16 residues. The trim removed 3 bases at V and 0 bases at J, leaving 3 bases unmatched. CDR3 nucleotides: TGCGCCAGCAGCTCCTGGACTAGCGGGAGCACAGATACGCAGTATTTT. Protein product: CASSSWTSGSTDTQYF.

A few counts support this clonotype. This rearrangement joins TRBV18 to TRBJ2-2; D is unclear. Looked up from germline, CDR1 is KGHSH and CDR2 is LQKENI. The V end lost 2 bases, the J end lost 1 base, and 8 bases lay between the germline ends. The CDR3 has 15 amino acids. For the CDR3, the DNA is TGTGCCAGCTCACCAATCCGTCAGAACACCGGGGAGCTGTTTTTT. Encoded protein: CASSPIRQNTGELFF.

The gene calls are TRBV15 and TRBJ1-1; the D gene is possibly TRBD1 (5 bases). The CDR3 runs to 15 residues. The V and J ends lost 3 bases and 1 base respectively, with 12 bases between them. Germline CDR1 is LNHNV and CDR2 is YYDKDF (reference sequence). DNA for the CDR3: TGTGCCACCAGCAGGCCCCCAGGACAGAACACTGAAGCTTTCTTT. Encoded protein: CATSRPPGQNTEAFF.

This clonotype was seen only a few times. The V gene is TRBV5-1, the J gene TRBJ2-1, with D unresolved. The germline CDR1 and CDR2 sequences are SGHRS and YFSETQ. This CDR3 spans 14 amino acids. Trimming took 3 bases from V and 5 from J, leaving 12 bases between them. In DNA, the CDR3 is TGCGCCAGCAGCTCCTTGCTGGGTAACAATGAGCAGTTCTTC. It translates to CASSSLLGNNEQFF.

This chain links TRBV15 with TRBJ2-7, with 7 bases identical to TRBD2. The CDR3 totals 16 residues. The germline V gene has CDR1 LNHNV and CDR2 YYDKDF (reference sequence). J lost 0 bases, V lost 2 bases, and 7 bases had no gene match. The CDR3 coding sequence is TGTGCCACCAGCAGACCCCGCGGCGGGAGCTCCTACGAGCAGTACTTC. Amino acids: CATSRPRGGSSYEQYF.

The genes are TRBV7-2 and TRBJ2-7, with TRBD2 identical over 9 bases. The CDR3 extends over 15 amino acids. J lost 7 bases, V lost 4 bases, and 11 bases had no gene match. Germline CDR1 reads SGHTA; CDR2 reads FQGNSA. Written as DNA, the CDR3 is TGTGCCAGCAGCTCACTTGGGGCGGGAGGGGAAGAGCAGTACTTC. It specifies CASSSLGAGGEEQYF. Variable domain in full (rest from reference TRBV7-2 and TRBJ2-7): GAGVSQSPSNKVTEKGKDVELRCDPISGHTALYWYRQSLGQGLEFLIYFQGNSAPDKSGLPSDRFSAERTGGSVSTLTIQRTQQEDSAVYLCASSSLGAGGEEQYFGPGTRLTVT.

The chain joins TRBV20-1 to TRBJ2-3, with D perhaps matching TRBD1 or TRBD2 (6 bases each). The CDR3 runs to 14 residues. Germline CDR1 reads DFQATT; CDR2 reads SNEGSKA (reference sequence). V was shortened by 5 bases and J by 1 base, with 13 bases between the two germline ends. Written as DNA, the CDR3 is TGCAGTGCTCTCGGGGGCGCAGGCACAGATACGCAGTATTTT. It yields the protein CSALGGAGTDTQYF.

This clonotype was detected a few times. The chain couples TRBV12-3 or TRBV12-4 to TRBJ2-1; TRBD2 matches at 8 bases. Trimming removed 3 bases from V and 3 bases from J; junction bases left unmatched: 1. The CDR3 runs to 14 residues. The CDR3 DNA follows: TGTGCCAGCAGTTTCGGGAGGGACTACAATGAGCAGTTCTTC. Residues: CASSFGRDYNEQFF.

This clonotype came up many times. This sequence joins TRBV28 and TRBJ2-1; D unresolved. CDR3 length equals 11 residues. Germline V gene sequence: CDR1 MDHEN, CDR2 SYDVKM. The germline V and J ends were trimmed by 8 bases and 2 bases, with 4 bases remaining between them. CDR3 in DNA: TGTGCCAGCGGTCCCTACAATGAGCAGTTCTTC. Translation gives CASGPYNEQFF.

This clonotype was seen more than once but under ten times. The chain employs TRBV7-3 and TRBJ2-7; D gene ambiguous. The germline V gene encodes CDR1 SGHTA and CDR2 FQGTGA. Trimming cost V 5 bases and J 4 bases, with 12 bases left between them. The CDR3 is 13 amino acids. The CDR3 protein is CASSVEFGYEQYF. The CDR3 nucleotides are TGTGCCAGCAGCGTAGAATTCGGGTACGAGCAGTACTTC.

This chain links TRBV6-5 with TRBJ2-7, with no clear D. This CDR3 contains 16 residues. V lost 2 bases and J lost 2, with 16 bases in between. From germline, CDR1 is MNHEY and CDR2 SVGAGI. The CDR3 DNA reads as TGTGCCAGCAGTTACCACTCCGGGCCTGGGACCTACGAGCAGTACTTC. It yields the protein CASSYHSGPGTYEQYF.

This clonotype turned up a few times. The chain carries TRBV25-1 and TRBJ2-2, with 9 bases matching TRBD1. The CDR3 spans 15 residues. V shed 8 bases, J shed 0 bases, and the junction held 4 bases outside the gene matches. The germline CDR1 and CDR2 sequences are MGHDK and SYGVNS. CDR3 nucleotides: TGTGCCAGCCGAACAGGGGGCCCGAACACCGGGGAGCTGTTTTTT. Its translation is CASRTGGPNTGELFF.

This chain links TRBV5-5 with TRBJ2-1; D might be TRBD2 (5 bases). This CDR3 contains 13 residues. Trimming pared 4 bases from V and 7 bases from J, leaving 12 bases between. In germline, CDR1 is SGHKS, CDR2 YYEKEE (reference sequence). This CDR3 reads CASSPGIRNEQFF. In DNA, the CDR3 is TGTGCCAGCAGCCCCGGGATCCGAAATGAGCAGTTCTTC.